The 5 T cell receptor beta chains below all came from one sample that was sequenced in a study of blood T cell repertoires in COVID-19. Only in-frame clones appear in the TCRdb table, and some are missing; sequencing was by immunoSEQ multiplex PCR. The sample yields 250,000 or so clones, 70% to 90% seen once. The sample consisted of PBMCs or T cells enriched from blood (not recorded which). The receptor set was obtained from a woman aged 50 to 60 who had recovered from COVID-19.

The chain uses TRBV28 and TRBJ1-3; D is uncertain. The CDR3 runs to 12 residues. Trimming stripped 11 bases from V and 4 bases from J, with 12 bases between. CDR1 is MDHEN and CDR2 is SYDVKM in the germline V gene. The CDR3 DNA reads as TGTGCCCTAGAGGGTTGGGGAAACACCATATATTTT. Translated: CALEGWGNTIYF.

The chain uses TRBV13 and TRBJ2-1; 8 positions match TRBD1. Germline CDR1 and CDR2: PRHDT and FYEKMQ (reference sequence). The CDR3 has 15 residues. J was trimmed by 3 bases and V by 5 bases; bases with no gene match: 6. The CDR3 is CASSPGDRGYNEQFF. CDR3 DNA: TGTGCCAGCAGCCCCGGCGACAGGGGCTACAATGAGCAGTTCTTC.

This chain uses TRBV28 with TRBJ2-7, with 8 bases identical to TRBD1. This CDR3 is 16 amino acids long. The germline gives CDR1 MDHEN, CDR2 SYDVKM. V gave up 2 bases and J gave up 2 bases; unmatched junction bases: 8. DNA for the CDR3: TGTGCCAGCAGTTTAGTAGCGGACAGGGACCCCTACGAGCAGTACTTC. As protein: CASSLVADRDPYEQYF.

The sample holds one count of this clone. The chain recombines TRBV5-1 with TRBJ1-2; 7 positions match TRBD1. Germline V gene sequence: CDR1 SGHRS, CDR2 YFSETQ. After removal of 5 bases from V and 0 bases from J, the junction contained 7 bases not matched to a gene. CDR3 length: 15 amino acids. The CDR3 DNA is TGCGCCAGCAGACACGGGACAGAATCTAACTATGGCTACACCTTC. This sequence encodes CASRHGTESNYGYTF.

The chain links TRBV4-1 to TRBJ1-5; TRBD1 might be the D (5 bases). CDR1 and CDR2 (germline): MGHRA, YSYEKL. The CDR3 covers 14 residues. The V end was cut by 4 bases, the J end by 3 bases, with 10 bases between. CDR3 in amino acids: CASSLRGFNQPQHF. CDR3 nucleotides: TGCGCCAGCAGCCTAAGGGGTTTCAATCAGCCCCAGCATTTT.